The sequence of this T cell receptor beta chain was determined in a study of T cells in narcolepsy. Study background: Patients with NT1 or NT2 and healthy control donors were enrolled.

The repertoire was sequenced with immunoSEQ multiplex PCR; TCRdb's copy has only in-frame clones and lacks some. The profile shows 30,000 to 40,000 clones, 70% to 85% of them singletons. Study-wide points: Autoreactive clone sequences were missing from some blood memory CD4+ repertoires. HCRT-specific and TRIB2-specific autoreactive clonotypes appeared among same-patient CSF and blood CD4+ clonotypes. Healthy controls reportedly lacked the autoreactive clonotypes serially found in patients' blood.

The CDR3 has 14 amino acids. Per germline, CDR1 SGHRS and CDR2 YFSETQ. The V and J ends lost 1 base and 2 bases respectively, with 7 bases between them. This clone was detected once. The antigen is undetermined. The receptor comes from a human donor in good health. The V gene is TRBV5-1, the J gene TRBJ2-4; D is perhaps TRBD1 (5 bases). Sequenced material: memory (CD45RA-) CD4+ T cells from blood. The CDR3 spells CASSLQGPKNIQYF. The CDR3 nucleotides read TGCGCCAGCAGCTTGCAGGGTCCCAAAAACATTCAGTACTTC.